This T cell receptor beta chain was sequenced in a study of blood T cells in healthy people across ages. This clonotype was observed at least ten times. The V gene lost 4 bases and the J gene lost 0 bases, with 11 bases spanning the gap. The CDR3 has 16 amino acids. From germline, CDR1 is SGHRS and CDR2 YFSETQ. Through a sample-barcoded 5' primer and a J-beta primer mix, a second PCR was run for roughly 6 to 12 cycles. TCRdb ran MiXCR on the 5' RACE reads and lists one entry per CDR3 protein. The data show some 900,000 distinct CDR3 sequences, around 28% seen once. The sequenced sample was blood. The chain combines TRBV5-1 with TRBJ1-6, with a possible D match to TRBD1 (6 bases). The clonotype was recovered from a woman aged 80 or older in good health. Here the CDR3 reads CASSRGASSYNSPLHF. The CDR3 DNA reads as TGCGCCAGCAGCCGGGGGGCGAGCTCCTATAATTCACCCCTCCACTTT. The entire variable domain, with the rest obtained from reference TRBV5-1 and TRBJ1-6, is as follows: KAGVTQTPRYLIKTRGQQVTLSCSPISGHRSVSWYQQTPGQGLQFLFEYFSETQRNKGNFPGRFSGRQFSNSRSEMNVSTLELGDSALYLCASSRGASSYNSPLHFGNGTRLTVT.